This is a list of T cell receptor beta chains from one sample in a study of blood T cell repertoires in COVID-19. The table came from immunoSEQ multiplex PCR; TCRdb's copy has only in-frame clones and leaves some out. Among fewer than 350,000 clones listed, more than 80% were seen once. Sample: peripheral blood. Every receptor here comes from a woman between 25 and 40 years old with COVID-19, enrolled during active disease. CDR3s include the opening cysteine and the closing phenylalanine or tryptophan. Clone size appears in some rows only: once, few, many, or a class for an expanded clone.

15	.	TRBV4-1	CASSQGGQEYNEQFF
17	.	TRBV4-2	CASSQEVPNPGTGELFF
15	few	TRBV6-2/TRBV6-3	CASSYSSGNPYEQYF
15	.	TRBV28	CASSFGGGYEVGYTF
18	.	TRBV4-1	CASSPLGAGRGFTGELFF
13	.	TRBV12-3/TRBV12-4	CASSFQIPYEQYF
16	once	TRBV6-6	CASTPSGLPGANVLTF
15	.	TRBV11-3	CASSLASGFQETQYF
15	.	TRBV4-2	CASSHLPFSSNEQFF
13	.	TRBV7-2	CASTPGVRETQYF
17	.	TRBV5-6	CASSLMLAGRDLYEQYF
12	.	TRBV4-2	CASSRGEEKLFF
10	.	TRBV29-1	CSVFRGIQYF
15	.	TRBV28	CASRKSLGSSAGYTF
13	.	TRBV18	CASSLQTTGELFF
13	.	TRBV6-5	CASSLQWNTEAFF
16	.	TRBV13	CASSLSREGAAYGYTF
17	.	TRBV20-1	CSASEAGPTGGTDTQYF
15	.	TRBV7-2	CASSQSGNLQNIQYF
13	.	TRBV7-8	CASSLQPTGELFF
15	.	TRBV5-1	CASSLEGVLNTEAFF
15	few	TRBV10-1	CASSDSGRWTDTQYF
15	.	TRBV18	CASSPDRRNTGELFF
15	.	TRBV5-1	CASSYPTSGKNIQYF
15	.	TRBV19	CASNPTGALNQPQHF
13	.	TRBV6-5	CASSYSTGVGYTF
16	once	TRBV9	CASSVVPDRAPYEQYF
16	.	TRBV7-2	CASSFNSGRAGDTQYF
16	.	TRBV5-4	CASSSYKASGSGEQYF
13	.	TRBV5-1	CASSLDGGTAQYF
15	.	TRBV6-5	CASTLLGLPNTEAFF
15	.	TRBV19	CASSIGGQGNTEAFF
13	few	TRBV10-3	CAATDGSFREQYF
15	once	TRBV7-8	CASSLGRGQYEGYTF
15	.	TRBV30	CAWQQGVTNTGELFF
15	.	TRBV30	CAWSATGGLADTQYF
13	.	TRBV7-2	CASSWDSVQTQYF
19	.	TRBV28	CASRTFSGTGGAGANVLTF
19	.	TRBV4-1	CASSQDPIFRQGRSVKLFF
14	.	TRBV4-3	CASSQDQGTYEQYF
15	.	TRBV28	CASKGTSGTDNEQFF
14	.	TRBV18	CASSPRTGSNEQFF
14	.	TRBV9	CASSALAGADTQYF
15	once	TRBV28	CASSFTSFSTDTQYF
14	.	TRBV19	CASSLDRGGSPLHF
16	.	TRBV4-3	CASSQALAVSSYEQYF
15	.	TRBV5-6	CASSGTGAPGQPQHF
14	once	TRBV28	CASRRDIWRNTIYF
14	.	TRBV4-1	CASSHPTSPETQYF
14	.	TRBV7-8	CASSPAPDTYGYTF
12	.	TRBV29-1	CSFRQGQETQYF